A single count supports the clone carrying this T cell receptor beta chain. The antigen is undetermined. It was the approximately 120-subject validation cohort, separate from the approximately 620-subject first cohort, to which the donors belonged. Trimming stripped 8 bases from V and 7 bases from J, with 17 bases between. CDR1 is SGHVS and CDR2 is FNYEAQ in the germline V gene. The CDR3 sequence is 13 residues long. These data originate in a study of cytomegalovirus exposure and HLA in healthy donors. Study context: The 120 validation repertoires used the same platform as the 550 to 800 first-cohort repertoires (as reported by a later analysis).

Study results and limitations: According to the study, 160 or so TCR beta chains were cytomegalovirus-associated.

The table came from immunoSEQ multiplex PCR; TCRdb's copy has only in-frame clones and leaves some out. The sample contains about 160,000 clones, approximately 96% of which appear only once. The V and J genes are TRBV7-6 and TRBJ2-5; the D gene is possibly TRBD1 (5 bases). The sample consisted of PBMCs. The origin of this receptor is a woman between 18 and 29 years old in good health and CMV-seronegative. The CDR3 DNA is TGTGCCAGCGAGCTTCTAGGGGATGGGACCCAGTACTTC. Encoded protein: CASELLGDGTQYF.